Described below is a single T cell receptor (beta chain) sequence and its context. Its target is unknown. The data originate from a study of radiotherapy plus CTLA-4 blockade in lung cancer. Study-level findings and limits: Tumor-origin TCR clones grew in blood after radiotherapy plus ipilimumab.

Sequencing used immunoSEQ multiplex PCR; TCRdb keeps in-frame clones, though not all of them. The data hold 85,000 to 100,000 clones, with 70% to 90% observed a single time. The germline gives CDR1 SGHAT, CDR2 FQNNGV. CDR3 length: 14 amino acids. Between the trimmed V and J ends, which lost 5 bases and 4 bases, there was a span of 12 bases. The rearrangement joins TRBV11-2 to TRBJ1-5; tentative D call: TRBD1 (6 bases). The sequence came from a human donor with non-small cell lung cancer that progressed on radiotherapy plus ipilimumab. The sample consisted of peripheral blood, taken from a patient treated with radiotherapy plus ipilimumab. The CDR3 sequence is CASSPNRVNQPQHF. The CDR3 DNA follows: TGTGCCAGCAGCCCTAACAGGGTGAATCAGCCCCAGCATTTT.